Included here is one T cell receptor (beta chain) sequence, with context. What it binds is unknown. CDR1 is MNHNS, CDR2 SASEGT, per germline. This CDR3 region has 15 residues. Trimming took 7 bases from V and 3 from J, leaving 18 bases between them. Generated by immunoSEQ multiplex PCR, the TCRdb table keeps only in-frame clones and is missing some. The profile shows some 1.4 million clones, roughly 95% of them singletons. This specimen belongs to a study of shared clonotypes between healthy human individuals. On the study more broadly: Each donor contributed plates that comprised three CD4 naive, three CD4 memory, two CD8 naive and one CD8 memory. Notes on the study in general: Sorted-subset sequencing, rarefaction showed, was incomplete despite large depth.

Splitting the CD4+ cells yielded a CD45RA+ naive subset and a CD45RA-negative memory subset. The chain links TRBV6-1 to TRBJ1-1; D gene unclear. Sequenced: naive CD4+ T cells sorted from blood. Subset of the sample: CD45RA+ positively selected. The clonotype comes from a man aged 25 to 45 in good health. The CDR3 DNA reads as TGTGCCAGCATCCTGGCGGGTTTTGAGTACACTGAAGCTTTCTTT. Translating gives CASILAGFEYTEAFF.